The subject of this entry is one T cell receptor (beta chain). Its antigen is as yet unknown. These data come from a study of multiple sclerosis patients with progressive multifocal leukoencephalopathy. Time point described: before natalizumab initiation. Prior interferon beta treatment was universal, and the PML patients were all female. Sequencing was performed with immunoSEQ multiplex PCR; in TCRdb, only in-frame clones are kept and a portion is missing. The sample carries more than 30,000 clones, roughly 90% recorded once. Study-wide results and caveats: Before and during natalizumab, the clones expanded at PML already existed. At PML onset, no shared TRBV or TRBJ gene usage was seen.

V lost 5 bases and J lost 4; bases outside the gene matches: 7. CDR1 and CDR2 from the germline V gene are MDHEN and SYDVKM. This CDR3 comprises 14 residues. Sequencing was carried out using PBMCs. The sequence came from a human donor with multiple sclerosis. The gene calls are TRBV28 and TRBJ1-2; 7 bases match TRBD1. CDR3 DNA: TGTGCCAGCAGTCGGACAGGCCTCCCCTATGGCTACACCTTC. Its protein is CASSRTGLPYGYTF.